These 11 T cell receptor beta chains originate from one sample sequenced in a study of cytomegalovirus exposure and HLA in healthy donors. Primers: 60 Vbeta forward and 13 Jbeta reverse. Generated by immunoSEQ multiplex PCR, the TCRdb table keeps only in-frame clones and is missing some. The sample yields more than 95,000 clones, approximately 76% seen once. Specimen: PBMCs. These receptors all come from a man between 45 and 60 years old in good health and CMV-seropositive.

The chain links TRBV5-6 to TRBJ2-7; 7 positions match TRBD1. The V segment lost 6 bases and the J segment 3 bases; nucleotides outside the gene matches: 15. The CDR3 sequence is 16 residues long. CDR1 and CDR2 (germline): SGHDT, YYEEEE. The CDR3 reads CASISTPGQSLYEQYF. Written as DNA, the CDR3 is TGTGCCAGCATTTCTACGCCGGGACAGAGTCTCTACGAGCAGTACTTC. The full variable domain, with the rest looked up from reference TRBV5-6 and TRBJ2-7, is DAGVTQSPTHLIKTRGQQVTLRCSPKSGHDTVSWYQQALGQGPQFIFQYYEEEERQRGNFPDRFSGHQFPNYSSELNVNALLLGDSALYLCASISTPGQSLYEQYFGPGTRLTVT.

CDR3 protein: CSASSGRTDTQYF. The CDR3 DNA reads as TGCAGCGCCTCTAGCGGTCGCACAGATACGCAGTATTTT. The V and J genes are TRBV29-1 and TRBJ2-3, with 7 bases identical to TRBD2. The germline CDR1 and CDR2 sequences are SQVTM and ANQGSEA. The CDR3 is 13 residues long. The J segment lost 1 base and the V segment lost 7 bases, leaving 5 bases of the junction unmatched.

This chain joins TRBV4-1 and TRBJ2-7; a possible D gene is TRBD2 (7 bases). The CDR3 consists of 14 residues. The ends were cut back, 5 bases at V and 3 bases at J, with 14 bases in the middle. Germline V gene data show CDR1 as MGHRA and CDR2 as YSYEKL. The CDR3 nucleotides are TGCGCCAGCAGCGAGGGGGGGGGAGACTACGAGCAGTACTTC. Protein product: CASSEGGGDYEQYF.

The table lists this clone with a few counts. The rearrangement uses TRBV6-1 and TRBJ1-2, with D tentatively TRBD1 (6 bases). Germline CDR1 and CDR2: MNHNS and SASEGT. This CDR3 contains 14 residues. Trimming cost V 5 bases and J 2 bases, with 12 bases left between them. The CDR3 loop is CASSTGSGNYGYTF. The CDR3 DNA is TGTGCCAGCAGTACAGGGTCGGGGAACTATGGCTACACCTTC.

V is TRBV18 and J is TRBJ1-2, with D possibly matching TRBD1 (5 bases). This CDR3 is 15 amino acids long. CDR1 and CDR2 from the germline V gene are KGHSH and LQKENI. Deletions cut 0 bases from V and 1 base from J, with 9 bases between. CDR3 sequence: CASSPPRGINYGYTF. The CDR3 DNA reads TGTGCCAGCTCACCACCGCGGGGGATTAACTATGGCTACACCTTC.

The chain carries TRBV28 and TRBJ1-6; 7 nucleotides line up with TRBD1. In germline, CDR1 is MDHEN, CDR2 SYDVKM. This CDR3 region has 17 residues. V gave up 5 bases and J gave up 0 bases; unmatched junction bases: 7. CDR3 nucleotides: TGTGCCAGCAGTCTGGACAGGCAGAGCTCCTATAATTCACCCCTCCACTTT. Translated: CASSLDRQSSYNSPLHF.

The CDR3 sequence: CATSRDRGAVQPQHF. CDR3 in DNA: TGTGCCACCAGCAGAGATCGGGGGGCCGTTCAGCCCCAGCATTTT. The chain employs TRBV15 and TRBJ1-5, with D perhaps matching TRBD1 (6 bases). Deletions cut 0 bases from V and 6 bases from J, with 12 bases between. There are 15 residues in the CDR3. Looked up from germline, CDR1 is LNHNV and CDR2 is YYDKDF (reference sequence).

Only a few counts were recorded for this clone. This rearrangement joins TRBV9 to TRBJ1-2, with D possibly TRBD1 on 6 matching bases. Germline CDR1 reads SGDLS; CDR2 reads YYNGEE. Trimming shortened V by 4 bases and J by 6 bases, and 22 bases separated the two germline ends. This CDR3 has 16 amino acids. CDR3 sequence (DNA): TGTGCCAGCAGCCCCCATGGACAGATGAAAGGGAATGGCTACACCTTC. It yields the protein CASSPHGQMKGNGYTF. The variable domain in full, with the rest retrieved from reference TRBV9 and TRBJ1-2, is DSGVTQTPKHLITATGQRVTLRCSPRSGDLSVYWYQQSLDQGLQFLIQYYNGEERAKGNILERFSAQQFPDLHSELNLSSLELGDSALYFCASSPHGQMKGNGYTFGSGTRLTVV.

V usage is TRBV10-3 and J usage is TRBJ2-7; TRBD2 might be the D (5 bases). This CDR3 spans 17 amino acids. Germline V gene data show CDR1 as ENHRY and CDR2 as SYGVKD. Trimming shortened V by 6 bases and J by 2 bases, and 23 bases separated the two germline ends. CDR3 nucleotide sequence: TGTGCCATCAGGCGGACTCCGGAGGACCTTAAGGCCTACGAGCAGTACTTC. This gives the protein CAIRRTPEDLKAYEQYF.

The chain combines TRBV4-1 with TRBJ2-5; 9 nucleotides align to TRBD1. From germline, CDR1 is MGHRA and CDR2 YSYEKL. Unmatched junction bases numbered 8, after V lost 4 bases and J lost 5 bases. This CDR3 spans 15 amino acids. CDR3 in DNA: TGCGCCAGCAGCCCCGGGACAGGGTGGGGGGAGACCCAGTACTTC. It yields the protein CASSPGTGWGETQYF.

The V gene is TRBV20-1, the J gene TRBJ2-7; 7 nucleotides agree with TRBD2. The trim removed 8 bases at V and 6 bases at J, leaving 7 bases unmatched. Germline CDR1 is DFQATT and CDR2 is SNEGSKA (reference sequence). CDR3 length equals 11 residues. CDR3 nucleotide sequence: TGCAGTCCAGGCCGGGGGGTCGAGCAGTACTTC. Translated: CSPGRGVEQYF.